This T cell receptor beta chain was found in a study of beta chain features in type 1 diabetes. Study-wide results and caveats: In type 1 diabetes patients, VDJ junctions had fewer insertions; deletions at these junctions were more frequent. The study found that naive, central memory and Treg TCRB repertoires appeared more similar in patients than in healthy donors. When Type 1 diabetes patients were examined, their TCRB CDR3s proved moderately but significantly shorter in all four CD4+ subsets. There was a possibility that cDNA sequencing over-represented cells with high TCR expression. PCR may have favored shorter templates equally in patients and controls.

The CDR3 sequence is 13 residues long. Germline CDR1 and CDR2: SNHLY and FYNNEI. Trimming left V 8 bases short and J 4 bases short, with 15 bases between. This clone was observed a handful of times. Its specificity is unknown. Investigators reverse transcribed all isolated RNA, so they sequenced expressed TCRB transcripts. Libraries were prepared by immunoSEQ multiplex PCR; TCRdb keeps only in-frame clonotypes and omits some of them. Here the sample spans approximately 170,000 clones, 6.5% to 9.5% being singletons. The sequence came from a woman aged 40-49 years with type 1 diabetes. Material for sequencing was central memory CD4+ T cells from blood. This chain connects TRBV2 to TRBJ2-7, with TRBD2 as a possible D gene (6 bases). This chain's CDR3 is CASAWGERYEQYF. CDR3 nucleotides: TGTGCCAGCGCTTGGGGGGAGAGGTACGAGCAGTACTTC.